These 13 T cell receptor beta chains originate from one sample sequenced in a study of T cells in narcolepsy listed by TCRdb under 2018. The library relied on the immunoSEQ multiplex PCR assay. This immuneACCESS table, as held by TCRdb, lists in-frame sequences with V and J called but not all clones. Of the missing ones, under half trace to an unresolved V gene in checked studies; the others have no known cause. In this sample the table shows under 25,000 clones, just under 85% of which occur a single time. Roughly 1.3% of the sample comes from the top ten. Sequenced sample: CD45RA- memory CD4+ T cells from PBMCs. According to the study, the label for this sample's cell subset or site signals: memory T cells sorted ex vivo from peripheral blood. These receptors were collected from a human donor with narcolepsy.

The chain uses TRBV12-1 and TRBJ2-2. TRBV12-1 is tagged as a pseudogene. The CDR3 consists of 12 residues. The CDR3 loop reads CASSFDTGELFF. CDR3 DNA: TGTGCCAGCAGCTTTGACACCGGGGAGCTGTTTTTT.

The rearrangement uses TRBV7-9 and TRBJ2-5; 8 bases align to TRBD1. The J call may be mistaken, given a closer DNA end match to TRBJ2-7. Germline V gene sequence: CDR1 SEHNR, CDR2 FQNEAQ (reference sequence). This CDR3 spans 15 amino acids. As DNA, the CDR3 is TGTGCCAGCAGCCTACGGACAGGGCTTGTTGACGAGCAGTACTTC. Amino acid sequence: CASSLRTGLVDEQYF.

V is TRBV6-5 and J is TRBJ2-1, with 7 bases identical to TRBD2. With V trimmed by 2 bases and J by 9 bases, 13 bases remained unmatched. The CDR3 is 16 residues long. Per the germline V gene, CDR1 is MNHEY and CDR2 is SVGAGI. CDR3 sequence: CASSYEPGLKRSEQFF. CDR3 nucleotide sequence: TGTGCCAGCAGTTACGAGCCGGGACTAAAGAGGAGTGAGCAGTTCTTC.

The chain uses TRBV2 and TRBJ2-2; 8 positions agree with TRBD1. Germline CDR1 is SNHLY and CDR2 is FYNNEI. The J segment lost 7 bases and the V segment lost 6 bases, leaving 7 bases of the junction unmatched. The CDR3 runs to 14 residues. The DNA for the CDR3 is TGTGCCAGCAGATTTGACAGGGGTAGCGGGGAGCTGTTTTTT. Amino acid sequence: CASRFDRGSGELFF.

The chain recombines TRBV28 with TRBJ2-5, with a possible D match to TRBD2 (6 bases). Germline CDR1 and CDR2: MDHEN and SYDVKM. The CDR3 runs 15 residues. V lost 1 base, J lost 1 base, and 10 bases lay in between. The CDR3 here is CASSLYVSGQETQYF. CDR3 in DNA: TGTGCCAGCAGTTTATATGTTAGCGGCCAAGAGACCCAGTACTTC.

The genes are TRBV6-1 and TRBJ1-2; tentatively, D is TRBD1 (5 bases). Trimming took off 8 bases at V and 3 bases at J, with 16 bases between the two ends. This CDR3 contains 14 residues. The V gene's germline CDR1 is MNHNS and CDR2 SASEGT. CDR3 sequence (DNA): TGTGCCAGCCAGAATGCCGGGGCCTACTATGGCTACACCTTC. Its protein product is CASQNAGAYYGYTF.

The chain uses TRBV6-1 and TRBJ1-5; no definite D call. The V end was cut by 3 bases, the J end by 3 bases, with 9 bases between. The CDR3 length is 14 residues. Germline CDR1 reads MNHNS; CDR2 reads SASEGT. For the CDR3, the DNA is TGTGCCAGCAGTGAGATTCCGCACAATCAGCCCCAGCATTTT. Protein: CASSEIPHNQPQHF.

This chain uses TRBV14 with TRBJ1-3; no clear D. V lost 5 bases, J lost 4 bases, and 21 bases lay in between. This CDR3 contains 17 residues. Germline V CDR1 and CDR2: SGHDN, FVKESK. CDR3 bases: TGTGCCAGCAGCGGGCCCAGCTCGAGAGGATCCGGAAACACCATATATTTT. Its translation is CASSGPSSRGSGNTIYF.

This chain links TRBV27 with TRBJ1-2; possibly TRBD1 for D (5 bases). Trimming removed 6 bases at V and 2 bases at J, with 13 bases between. This CDR3 is built from 14 residues. Germline V CDR1 and CDR2: MNHEY, SMNVEV (reference sequence). The CDR3 sequence is CASRPRAGNYGYTF. The CDR3 coding sequence is TGTGCCAGCAGACCTCGGGCAGGGAACTATGGCTACACCTTC.

V and J are TRBV10-2 and TRBJ1-2; 7 positions agree with TRBD1. V lost 4 bases and J lost 8; bases outside the gene matches: 7. This CDR3 region has 13 residues. In germline, CDR1 is WSHSY, CDR2 SAAADI. The CDR3 DNA reads TGCGCCAGCAGTGCCCTCGACAGGGACGGCTACACCTTC. Its protein product is CASSALDRDGYTF.

This chain links TRBV6-6 with TRBJ1-1; no definite D call. The CDR3 is 15 residues long. Germline-derived CDR1 and CDR2 are MNHNY and SVGAGI (reference sequence). With 4 bases removed from V and 0 bases from J, the gap between germline ends came to 12 bases. The chain's CDR3 is CASSWVPLVNTEAFF. For the CDR3, the DNA is TGTGCCAGCAGTTGGGTCCCCCTCGTGAACACTGAAGCTTTCTTT.

This chain links TRBV4-1 with TRBJ2-3, with a possible D match to TRBD2 (5 bases). V dropped 3 bases and J dropped 1 base, with 8 bases sitting between them. Per the germline V gene, CDR1 is MGHRA and CDR2 is YSYEKL. This CDR3 contains 14 residues. In nucleotides, the CDR3 is TGCGCCAGCAGCCAGGACTTACGCACAGATACGCAGTATTTT. Its protein product is CASSQDLRTDTQYF.

The chain has TRBV6-5 and TRBJ2-7; D gene uncertain. Germline V gene lookup returns CDR1 MNHEY and CDR2 SVGAGI. The CDR3 consists of 13 residues. Trimming cost V 0 bases and J 0 bases, with 3 bases left between them. The CDR3 is CASSYSTSYEQYF. The CDR3 DNA sequence: TGTGCCAGCAGTTACTCGACCTCCTACGAGCAGTACTTC.